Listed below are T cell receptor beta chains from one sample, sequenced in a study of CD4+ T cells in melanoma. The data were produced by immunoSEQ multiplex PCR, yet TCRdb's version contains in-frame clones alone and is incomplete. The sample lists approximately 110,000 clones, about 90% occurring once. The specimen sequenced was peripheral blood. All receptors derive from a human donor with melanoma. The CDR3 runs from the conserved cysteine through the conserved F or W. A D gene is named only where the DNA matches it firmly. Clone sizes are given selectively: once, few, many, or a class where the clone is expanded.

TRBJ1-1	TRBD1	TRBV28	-	TGTGCCAGCAGTTCCAGGGGGAGGAGGGCTTTCTTT	CASSSRGRRAFF
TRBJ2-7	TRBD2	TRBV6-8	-	TGTGCCAGCGGGCTAGCGGTGCCCTCCTACGAGCAGTACTTC	CASGLAVPSYEQYF
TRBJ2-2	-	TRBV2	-	TGTGCCAGCAGGACGGACCCGAACACCGGGGAGCTGTTTTTT	CASRTDPNTGELFF
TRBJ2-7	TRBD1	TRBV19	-	TGTGCCAGTAGTAAGACAGGGTACGAGCAGTACTTC	CASSKTGYEQYF
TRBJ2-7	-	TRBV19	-	TGTGCCAGTAGTATAGCAGTGTCGGGGGCCGCTCACTTCTACGAGCAGTACTTC	CASSIAVSGAAHFYEQYF
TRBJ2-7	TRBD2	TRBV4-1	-	TGCGCCAGCAGCGACCCGGGGGGTTATTACGAGCAGTACTTC	CASSDPGGYYEQYF
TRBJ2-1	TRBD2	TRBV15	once	TGTGCCACCACCCCAAGGACTAGCGGGGCAAATGAGCAGTTCTTC	CATTPRTSGANEQFF
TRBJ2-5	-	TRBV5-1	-	TGCGCCAGCAGCTTAGGCGGGGCCCAAGAGACCCAGTACTTC	CASSLGGAQETQYF
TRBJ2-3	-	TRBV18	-	TGTGCCAGCTCACAGGGGTCAGATACGCAGTATTTT	CASSQGSDTQYF
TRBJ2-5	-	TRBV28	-	TGTGCCAGCAGTCCCCCCTTCGTGGGGCAAGAGACCCAGTACTTC	CASSPPFVGQETQYF
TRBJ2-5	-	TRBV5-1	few	TGCGCCAGCAGCTTGGGTACTACAGGTGTAGAGACCCAGTACTTC	CASSLGTTGVETQYF
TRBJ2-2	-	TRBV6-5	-	TGTGCCAGCAGCGACATATACAACCCCACCGGGGAGCTGTTTTTT	CASSDIYNPTGELFF
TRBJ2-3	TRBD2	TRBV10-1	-	TGCGCCAGCACCGGGACTAGCAACACAGATACGCAGTATTTT	CASTGTSNTDTQYF
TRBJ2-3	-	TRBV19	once	TGTGCCAGCTTCGACGGAGCAGATACGCAGTATTTT	CASFDGADTQYF
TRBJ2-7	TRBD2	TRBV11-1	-	TGTGCCAGCAGCTTCGGGGGGGGGTCCTACGAGCAGTACTTC	CASSFGGGSYEQYF
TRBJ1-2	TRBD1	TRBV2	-	TGTGCCAGCAGTGCCCGACAGGGGGACGGCTACACCTTC	CASSARQGDGYTF
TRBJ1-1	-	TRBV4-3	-	TGCGCCAGCAGCCAAGATGGAAAGGCCAGGGTAGCTTTCTTT	CASSQDGKARVAFF
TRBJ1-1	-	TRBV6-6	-	TGTGCCAGCAGCCGCGAAGAGTTTGAAGCTTTCTTT	CASSREEFEAFF
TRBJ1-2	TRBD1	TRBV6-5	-	TGTGCCAGCTCGGGACAGGGAAACTATAGGGGCTACACCTTC	CASSGQGNYRGYTF
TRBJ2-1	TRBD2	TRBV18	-	TGTGCCAGCTCACCAACCAAGTCGGGAGGATGGAATGAGCAGTTCTTC	CASSPTKSGGWNEQFF
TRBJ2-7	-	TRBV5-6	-	TGTGCCAGCAGCTTCGCGTCCACCTACGAGCAGTACTTC	CASSFASTYEQYF
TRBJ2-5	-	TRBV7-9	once	TGTGCCAGCACTCGGGGTTCGGGCGAGACCCAGTACTTC	CASTRGSGETQYF
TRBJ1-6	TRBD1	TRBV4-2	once	TGTGCCAGCAGCTCCACGCTAGGACAGGGAAATTCACCCCTCCACTTT	CASSSTLGQGNSPLHF
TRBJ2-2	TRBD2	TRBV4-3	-	TGCGCCAGCAGCCAAGAGTCCCCCAGACTAGCGGGGGGGCCCGGGGAGCTGTTTTTT	CASSQESPRLAGGPGELFF
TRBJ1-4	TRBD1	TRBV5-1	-	TGCGCCAGCAGCCCCGACAGGGGATCAAGTGAAAAACTGTTTTTT	CASSPDRGSSEKLFF
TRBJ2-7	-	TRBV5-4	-	TGTGCCAGCAGCTTTGATAGTTACTCCTACGAGCAGTACTTC	CASSFDSYSYEQYF
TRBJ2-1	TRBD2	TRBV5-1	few	TGCGCCAGCAGCTTGGGGAGCGGGGGGGCCCTAGGGAATGAGCAGTTCTTC	CASSLGSGGALGNEQFF
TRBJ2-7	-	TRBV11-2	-	TGTGCCAGCAGCTACCCTTATTACGAGCAGTACTTC	CASSYPYYEQYF
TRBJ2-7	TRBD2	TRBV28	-	TGTGCCAGCATTAGCCTAGCGGGGACCTACGAGCAGTACTTC	CASISLAGTYEQYF
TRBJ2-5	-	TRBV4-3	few	TGCGCCAGCAGCCAAGACTGGTCCCCCGGGGCAGAGACCCAGTACTTC	CASSQDWSPGAETQYF
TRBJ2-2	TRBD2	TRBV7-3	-	TGTGCCAGCAGCCGAAGGGGACTAGCGGGGGCCGAGGGGGAGCTGTTTTTT	CASSRRGLAGAEGELFF
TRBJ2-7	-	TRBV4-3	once	TGCGCCAGCAGCCAAGGGGTTGGGACATACTCCTACGAGCAGTACTTC	CASSQGVGTYSYEQYF
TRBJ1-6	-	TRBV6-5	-	TGTGCCAGCAGTTACATGCGGTCACCCCTCCACTTT	CASSYMRSPLHF
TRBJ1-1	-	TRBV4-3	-	TGCGCCAGCAGCCAAGATCATATTGGACAGAGAAACACTGAAGCTTTCTTT	CASSQDHIGQRNTEAFF
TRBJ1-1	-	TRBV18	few	TGTGCCAGCTCACCAGTTCCGGGCGACACTGAAGCTTTCTTT	CASSPVPGDTEAFF
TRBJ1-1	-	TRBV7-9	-	TGTGCCAGCAGCTTACTCCCAGACTCTACTGAAGCTTTCTTT	CASSLLPDSTEAFF
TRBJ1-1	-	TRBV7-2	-	TGTGCCAGCAGCTTAGAAGCCGTTTGGGGGAGGGACACTGAAGCTTTCTTT	CASSLEAVWGRDTEAFF
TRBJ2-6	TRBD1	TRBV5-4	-	TGTGCCAGCAGCTTGACAGGGGCTGGGGCCAACGTCCTGACTTTC	CASSLTGAGANVLTF
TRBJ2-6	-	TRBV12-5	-	TGTGCTAGTTCCCACTCTGGGGCCAACGTCCTGACTTTC	CASSHSGANVLTF
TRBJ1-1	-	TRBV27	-	TGTGCCAGCAGTTACGATTTGGGCCGTATGAACACTGAAGCTTTCTTT	CASSYDLGRMNTEAFF
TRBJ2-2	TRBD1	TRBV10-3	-	TGTGCCATCAAGGGGGCGCGGGACACCGGGGAGCTGTTTTTT	CAIKGARDTGELFF
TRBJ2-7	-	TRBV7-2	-	TGTGCCAGCAGCTTATTCGGTCGGCAGGGGGGCGAGCAGTACTTC	CASSLFGRQGGEQYF
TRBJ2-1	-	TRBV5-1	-	TGCGCCAGCAGCTTGGACGGCTACAATGAGCAGTTCTTC	CASSLDGYNEQFF
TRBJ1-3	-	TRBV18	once	TGTGCCAGCTCACCACGACTCCAGGGACAAACTCACTCTGGAAACACCATATATTTT	CASSPRLQGQTHSGNTIYF
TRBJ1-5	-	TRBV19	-	TGTGCCAGTAGTATCGCGGGATCGGGTCAGCCCCAGCATTTT	CASSIAGSGQPQHF
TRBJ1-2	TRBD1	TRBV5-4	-	TGTGCCAGCAGCCCGGGACAGGGGGTTTTGGGCTACACCTTC	CASSPGQGVLGYTF
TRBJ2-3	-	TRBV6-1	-	TGTGCCAGCAGTGAAGCCGGCGGGGGCGGCCCCACAGATACGCAGTATTTT	CASSEAGGGGPTDTQYF
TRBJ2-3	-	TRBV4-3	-	TGCGCCAGCAGAGGCGTGGGCACAGATACGCAGTATTTT	CASRGVGTDTQYF
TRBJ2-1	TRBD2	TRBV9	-	TGTGCCAGCAGCGTACCTAAGGGACTAGCGGGAGGGCCCGATGAGCAGTTCTTC	CASSVPKGLAGGPDEQFF
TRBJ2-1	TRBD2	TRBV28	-	TGTGCCAGCAGCCCTCTTGGAGCGGGAGGAGCCAATGAGCAGTTCTTC	CASSPLGAGGANEQFF
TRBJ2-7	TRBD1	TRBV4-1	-	TGCGCCAGCAGCCAAGTGTCAGGACAGGGGTACGAGCAGTACTTC	CASSQVSGQGYEQYF
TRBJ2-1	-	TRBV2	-	TGTGCCAGCAGCCTATTTAGCGGCTCCTACAATGAGCAGTTCTTC	CASSLFSGSYNEQFF
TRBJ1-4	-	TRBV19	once	TGTGCCAGTAGTATCGCCGGGACCCCCAACGTCGGCGAAAAACTGTTTTTT	CASSIAGTPNVGEKLFF
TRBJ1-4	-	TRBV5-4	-	TGTGCCAGCAGCTTGGTGGGACGGAATGAAAAACTGTTTTTT	CASSLVGRNEKLFF
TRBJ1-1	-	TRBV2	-	TGTGCCAGCATCCCCCCCTTAGGGAACACTGAAGCTTTCTTT	CASIPPLGNTEAFF